Presented here are 27 T cell receptor beta chains from one specimen sequenced in a study of blood T cell repertoires in COVID-19. Clones were sequenced by immunoSEQ multiplex PCR, and TCRdb holds only the in-frame ones, with some missing. The data contain 160,000 or so clones, approximately 80% of them singletons. Sequenced material: peripheral blood. The origin of the receptors is a woman aged 45-65 years with acute or convalescent COVID-19.

The chain links TRBV2 to TRBJ2-7; D may be TRBD1 (6 bases). The CDR3 has 13 amino acids. Trimming shortened V by 5 bases and J by 4 bases, and 12 bases separated the two germline ends. The germline V gene has CDR1 SNHLY and CDR2 FYNNEI. The CDR3 nucleotides read TGTGCCAGCAGTAACTACAGGGCGTACGAGCAGTACTTC. Translated: CASSNYRAYEQYF.

The rearrangement joins TRBV11-2 to TRBJ1-1; 9 nucleotides line up with TRBD1. CDR1 is SGHAT, CDR2 FQNNGV, per germline. This CDR3 contains 15 residues. Unmatched junction bases numbered 4, after V lost 4 bases and J lost 1 base. The DNA for the CDR3 is TGTGCCAGCAGCTCCTCGGACAGGGGGAACACTGAAGCTTTCTTT. Translating gives CASSSSDRGNTEAFF.

V gene TRBV7-3 combines with J gene TRBJ1-1; 7 bases match TRBD1. CDR1 is SGHTA, CDR2 FQGTGA, per germline. This CDR3 comprises 15 residues. The ends lost 5 bases at V and 0 bases at J; junction bases unmatched: 6. The CDR3 region has the DNA TGTGCCAGCAGCCCGACAGGGAGTATGAACACTGAAGCTTTCTTT. It encodes CASSPTGSMNTEAFF.

This chain uses TRBV6-6 with TRBJ1-5; 7 nucleotides match TRBD1. Germline values: CDR1 MNHNY, CDR2 SVGAGI (reference sequence). Trimming cost V 4 bases and J 6 bases; bases outside gene matches: 9. CDR3 length: 15 amino acids. As DNA, the CDR3 is TGTGCCAGCAGTTCATCAACGTCAGGGGGTCAGCCCCAGCATTTT. Translation gives CASSSSTSGGQPQHF.

This clone appeared once. The rearrangement links TRBV7-2 to TRBJ1-4, with D possibly TRBD1 on 5 matching bases. Germline V CDR1 and CDR2: SGHTA, FQGNSA. CDR3 length equals 14 residues. The ends were cut back, 5 bases at V and 6 bases at J, with 13 bases in the middle. CDR3 region: CASSRDYGDEKLFF. The CDR3 DNA reads as TGTGCCAGCAGCCGGGACTACGGTGATGAAAAACTGTTTTTT.

This clone was observed a few times. V gene TRBV5-1 combines with J gene TRBJ2-7; perhaps TRBD1 as D (5 bases). This CDR3 contains 14 residues. Germline lookup yields CDR1 SGHRS and CDR2 YFSETQ. V lost 4 bases, J lost 2 bases, and 13 bases lay in between. CDR3 bases: TGCGCCAGCAGCATTGACAGTACGGCCTACGAGCAGTACTTC. It is translated as CASSIDSTAYEQYF.

This chain connects TRBV7-2 to TRBJ2-5; 7 bases map to TRBD1. J lost 1 base, V lost 5 bases, and 7 bases had no gene match. The CDR3 is 15 amino acids. Germline V gene lookup returns CDR1 SGHTA and CDR2 FQGNSA. The CDR3 here is CASSPTGVPQETQYF. DNA for the CDR3: TGTGCCAGCAGCCCTACAGGGGTCCCCCAAGAGACCCAGTACTTC.

The chain uses TRBV21-1 and TRBJ2-7; the table calls TRBD1, which could not be checked here. TRBV21-1 is designated a pseudogene. The CDR3 runs 15 residues. The CDR3 sequence: CASKRAGTEDYEQYF. Written as DNA, the CDR3 is TGTGCCAGCAAAAGGGCCGGGACAGAGGACTACGAGCAGTACTTC.

The chain combines TRBV3-1 (or the pseudogene TRBV3-2) with TRBJ2-7; TRBD1 is a possible D gene (6 bases). The CDR3 length is 15 residues. Germline V CDR1 and CDR2: LGHDT, YNNKEL (reference sequence). V gave up 1 base and J gave up 2 bases, with 12 bases separating them. The CDR3 bases are TGTGCCAGCAGCCAAGGGCAGGCAGGGGCCTACGAGCAGTACTTC. This gives the protein CASSQGQAGAYEQYF.

V and J are TRBV10-1 and TRBJ2-7; 10 bases are shared with TRBD1. Germline values: CDR1 WNHNN, CDR2 SYGVQD (reference sequence). V gave up 8 bases and J gave up 5 bases; unmatched junction bases: 3. The CDR3 loop spans 12 amino acids. Here the CDR3 reads CASRTGGDEQYF. CDR3 in DNA: TGCGCCAGCCGGACAGGGGGGGACGAGCAGTACTTC.

This clone was detected once. This chain uses TRBV24-1 with TRBJ2-1, with D perhaps TRBD2 (6 bases). The V gene lost 0 bases and the J gene lost 6 bases, with 17 bases spanning the gap. CDR1 is KGHDR and CDR2 is SFDVKD in the germline V gene. The CDR3 length is 17 residues. CDR3 in DNA: TGTGCCACCAGTGATTTGCCTGGCTCTAGCGTGATCAATGAGCAGTTCTTC. It yields the protein CATSDLPGSSVINEQFF.

The chain recombines TRBV2 with TRBJ2-7, with TRBD1 matching over 9 bases. V lost 3 bases to trimming and J lost 2 bases; unmatched junction nucleotides: 8. The germline V gene encodes CDR1 SNHLY and CDR2 FYNNEI. The CDR3 has 16 amino acids. CDR3 residues: CASSDPTGGGTYEQYF. CDR3 bases: TGTGCCAGCAGTGATCCGACAGGGGGTGGGACCTACGAGCAGTACTTC.

The chain is built from TRBV18 and TRBJ2-7; no definite D call. Looked up from germline, CDR1 is KGHSH and CDR2 is LQKENI. The CDR3 has 14 amino acids. Between the trimmed V and J ends, which lost 0 bases and 3 bases, there was a span of 9 bases. In DNA, the CDR3 is TGTGCCAGCTCACCACCGTCGTCCCTCTACGAGCAGTACTTC. Its translation: CASSPPSSLYEQYF.

CDR3 nucleotide sequence: TGTGCCAGCAGTTTCGACAGGCAATTCAATGGCTACACCTTC. Protein sequence: CASSFDRQFNGYTF. This chain connects TRBV27 to TRBJ1-2; weak D call: TRBD1 (6 bases). The V gene's germline CDR1 is MNHEY and CDR2 SMNVEV (reference sequence). The germline V and J ends were trimmed by 3 bases and 6 bases, with 14 bases remaining between them. The CDR3 covers 14 residues.

V is TRBV27 and J is TRBJ2-5, with D possibly matching TRBD1 (6 bases). The ends were cut back, 3 bases at V and 0 bases at J, with 11 bases in the middle. There are 15 residues in the CDR3. Looked up from germline, CDR1 is MNHEY and CDR2 is SMNVEV (reference sequence). The chain's CDR3 is CASSFGRGYQETQYF. DNA for the CDR3: TGTGCCAGCAGTTTCGGTAGGGGGTACCAAGAGACCCAGTACTTC.

The chain couples TRBV18 to TRBJ2-7; 8 bases align to TRBD2. Looked up from germline, CDR1 is KGHSH and CDR2 is LQKENI. The ends lost 6 bases at V and 4 bases at J; junction bases unmatched: 8. The CDR3 runs 14 residues. Written as DNA, the CDR3 is TGTGCCAGCTCGTCCTCGGGGGGGCCTTACGAGCAGTACTTC. This sequence encodes CASSSSGGPYEQYF.

This clone has a handful of counts. This rearrangement joins TRBV5-4 to TRBJ2-3; 12 nucleotides agree with TRBD2. There are 16 residues in the CDR3. Germline V CDR1 and CDR2: SGHNT, YYREEE (reference sequence). The V gene end was trimmed by 5 bases and the J gene end by 4 bases; junction bases not matched to a gene: 8. The CDR3 sequence: CASRSTSGSLPDTQYF. CDR3 bases: TGTGCCAGCAGGTCGACTAGCGGGAGTCTCCCAGATACGCAGTATTTT.

This chain links TRBV18 with TRBJ2-7, with 7 bases fitting TRBD1. Trimming removed 3 bases from V and 6 bases from J; junction bases left unmatched: 11. Germline V gene sequence: CDR1 KGHSH, CDR2 LQKENI. CDR3 length equals 15 residues. The CDR3 DNA reads TGTGCCAGCTCACCCGCCGGGACAGAAGGTGGCGAGCAGTACTTC. This gives the protein CASSPAGTEGGEQYF.

V is TRBV6-2 or TRBV6-3 and J is TRBJ2-1; 13 bases align to TRBD2. Germline CDR1 MNHEY, CDR2 SVGEGT. V was pared by 5 bases and J by 5 bases, with 6 bases of the junction left unmatched. The length of the CDR3 is 16 residues. CDR3 in amino acids: CASSTSGRGNNNEQFF. For the CDR3, the DNA is TGTGCCAGCAGTACTAGCGGGAGGGGGAACAACAATGAGCAGTTCTTC.

This chain joins TRBV7-3 and TRBJ2-1; possible D gene TRBD1, 6 bases. CDR3 length: 15 amino acids. Between the trimmed V and J ends, which lost 3 bases and 2 bases, there was a span of 11 bases. Germline assignment: CDR1 SGHTA and CDR2 FQGTGA. The CDR3 DNA follows: TGTGCCAGCAGCTTCACAGGGATGGCCTACAATGAGCAGTTCTTC. It specifies CASSFTGMAYNEQFF.

This clone was found once. V and J are TRBV6-5 and TRBJ1-1, with D possibly matching TRBD1 (5 bases). Trimming stripped 2 bases from V and 2 bases from J, with 9 bases between. Germline V lookup: CDR1 MNHEY, CDR2 SVGAGI. The CDR3 runs 14 residues. The CDR3 DNA reads as TGTGCCAGCAGTTACGGTGGGGCCAACACTGAAGCTTTCTTT. Its translation is CASSYGGANTEAFF.

In this sample, this clone turned up once. The chain employs TRBV5-5 and TRBJ2-7, with D perhaps TRBD1 (5 bases). V dropped 0 bases and J dropped 5 bases, with 9 bases sitting between them. Per germline, CDR1 SGHKS and CDR2 YYEKEE (reference sequence). The CDR3 is made up of 13 amino acids. The CDR3 is CASSLGPGNEQYF. As DNA, the CDR3 is TGTGCCAGCAGCTTGGGGCCAGGGAACGAGCAGTACTTC.

The CDR3 is CASLEEGRYEQYF. The CDR3 nucleotides read TGTGCCAGCCTCGAGGAGGGCCGTTACGAGCAGTACTTC. The chain couples TRBV12-3 or TRBV12-4 to TRBJ2-7; maybe TRBD2 (6 bases). This CDR3 has 13 amino acids. The germline V and J ends were trimmed by 8 bases and 4 bases, with 15 bases remaining between them.

The chain's CDR3 is CASQGDRYNSPLHF. CDR3 bases: TGCGCCAGCCAGGGGGACCGCTATAATTCACCCCTCCACTTT. The V gene is TRBV4-1, the J gene TRBJ1-6; the match to TRBD1 covers 7 bases. The V and J ends lost 8 bases and 3 bases, in that order; junction bases with no gene match: 4. This CDR3 has 14 amino acids. The V gene's germline CDR1 is MGHRA and CDR2 YSYEKL.

This clone turned up a few times. The rearrangement uses TRBV18 and TRBJ2-7; 12 bases align to TRBD2. The V segment lost 3 bases and the J segment 5 bases; nucleotides outside the gene matches: 5. The germline gives CDR1 KGHSH, CDR2 LQKENI. The CDR3 sequence is 15 residues long. The chain's CDR3 is CASSPQTSGRNEQYF. CDR3 DNA: TGTGCCAGCTCACCCCAGACTAGCGGGAGAAACGAGCAGTACTTC.

The rearrangement uses TRBV5-1 and TRBJ2-1, with 9 bases lining up with TRBD2. The CDR3 contains 16 residues. Unmatched junction bases numbered 9, after V lost 0 bases and J lost 8 bases. Germline CDR1 SGHRS, CDR2 YFSETQ. The DNA for the CDR3 is TGCGCCAGCAGCTTGGCCGTCGCGGGAGGGCTGGATGAGCAGTTCTTC. It yields the protein CASSLAVAGGLDEQFF.

The chain combines TRBV9 with TRBJ2-3; weak D call: TRBD1 (6 bases). V lost 4 bases to trimming and J lost 5 bases, with 17 bases between them. CDR1 is SGDLS, CDR2 YYNGEE, per germline. The CDR3 consists of 15 residues. In DNA, the CDR3 is TGTGCCAGCAGCCGAACAGGGATGAAAGGAGATACGCAGTATTTT. It specifies CASSRTGMKGDTQYF.